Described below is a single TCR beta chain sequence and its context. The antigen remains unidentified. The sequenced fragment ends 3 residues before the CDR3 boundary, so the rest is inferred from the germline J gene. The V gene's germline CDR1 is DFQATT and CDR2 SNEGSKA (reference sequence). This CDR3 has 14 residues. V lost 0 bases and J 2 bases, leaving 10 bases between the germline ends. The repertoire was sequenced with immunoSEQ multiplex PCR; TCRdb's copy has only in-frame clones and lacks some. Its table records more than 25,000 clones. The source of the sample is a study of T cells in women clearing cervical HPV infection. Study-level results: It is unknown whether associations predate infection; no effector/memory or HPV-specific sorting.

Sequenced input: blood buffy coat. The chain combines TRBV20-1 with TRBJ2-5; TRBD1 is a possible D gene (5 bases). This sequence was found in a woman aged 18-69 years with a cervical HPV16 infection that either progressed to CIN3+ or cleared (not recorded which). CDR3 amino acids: CSARDRTRQETQYF. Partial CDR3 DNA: TGCAGTGCTAGAGATCGGACACGACAAGAGACC.